The present entry profiles one T cell receptor beta chain with its context. Its target antigen remains unknown. Base qualities are not at hand, and no much larger clone is one base apart. The data belong to a study of fetal regulatory T cell absence and autoimmunity (dated by TCRdb to the late 2010s). In the study overall: Autoimmunity of the exocrine pancreas was seen in the IPEX patients even though clinical diabetes was absent. What the work shows at the level of the full study, not this receptor alone: Significant oligoclonal enrichment of the TCR compartment was observed in pancreas versus cord blood, with some top clones enriched more than 85-fold. TRB gene family usage was found to be broadly similar between cord blood and pancreas and to resemble published neonatal and adult repertoires. The oligoclonal enrichment was interpreted as supporting antigen-driven autoimmunity in the pancreas before birth in IPEX syndrome.

On the immunoSEQ human TCRbeta survey platform, a two-step multiplex PCR amplified and barcoded the TCRbeta CDR3 regions. Libraries were sequenced on Illumina instruments, and IgH from the same samples was sequenced in parallel. As for the authors' bioinformatics: To remove PCR and sequencing errors, raw reads were filtered against the IMGT V, D, J definitions and then binned using a nearest-neighbor algorithm. Clones were defined by identical nucleotide sequence; differential abundance between tissues used per-clone Fisher exact tests with pFDR threshold p<0.01. A minimum inclusion filter of 10 in either sample excluded clones with frequencies too low for statistical inference. The immunoSEQ Analyzer was used for pairwise clonal comparisons, and IMGT tools were used to assess gene family usage. TCRdb's version of the immuneACCESS table is confined to in-frame rearrangements and falls short of the full clone set. An unresolved V gene accounts for under half of the shortfall where checked; the remainder is of unknown origin. Clone size and V and J calls were adopted from that table, with D and trimming inferred from the DNA. Counted in this sample were around 100,000 clones; roughly 78% of them appeared once. The ten top clones hold approximately 1.9% of the sample.

The CDR3 spans 14 residues, from the cysteine through the phenylalanine. The only DNA kept is the CDR3, 42 bases in frame from the first base. Sequences SGHKS (CDR1) and YYEKEE (CDR2) are obtained from the germline V gene (reference sequence). Deletion took 2 bases off V and 0 bases off J, with a span of 3 bases between the germline ends. For repertoire sequencing, genomic DNA was processed from frozen pancreas tissue. The DNeasy Blood and Tissue Kit was used to extract roughly 1.9-3.1 ug of genomic DNA from umbilical cord blood or frozen pancreas. The sequence came from a male donor with IPEX syndrome. The sequenced sample was pancreas tissue. The V and J segments used are TRBV5-5 and TRBJ1-6, with the identity of the D gene unclear. The encoded CDR3 is CASSFNSYNSPLHF. Read as DNA, the sequence is TGTGCCAGCAGCTTCAACTCCTATAATTCACCCCTCCACTTT.